One and the same sample provided the 26 T cell receptor beta chains below, sequenced in a study of cytomegalovirus exposure and HLA in healthy donors. Both 60 Vbeta primers and 13 Jbeta primers went into the PCR. Sequencing used immunoSEQ multiplex PCR; TCRdb keeps in-frame clones, though not all of them. This table has some 190,000 clones, more than 75% appearing once. Material: PBMCs. The receptors originated from a woman between 25 and 40 years old in good health and CMV-seropositive.

The rearrangement links TRBV7-2 to TRBJ1-4; the D is unclear. The ends were cut back, 3 bases at V and 4 bases at J, with 9 bases in the middle. This CDR3 is built from 14 residues. Germline CDR1 reads SGHTA; CDR2 reads FQGNSA. CDR3 in amino acids: CASSLAGYNEKLFF. The CDR3, as DNA: TGTGCCAGCAGCTTGGCGGGGTATAATGAAAAACTGTTTTTT.

The chain carries TRBV29-1 and TRBJ2-5; 7 nucleotides line up with TRBD2. The CDR3 consists of 16 residues. CDR1 is SQVTM, CDR2 ANQGSEA, per germline. Trimming took 0 bases from V and 2 from J; bases not matched to a gene: 9. This CDR3 reads CSVEDRTLGGQETQYF. In DNA form, the CDR3 reads TGCAGCGTTGAAGACCGGACCTTGGGGGGGCAAGAGACCCAGTACTTC.

J is TRBJ1-6 and V is TRBV21-1. TRBV21-1 is given as a pseudogene. The CDR3 runs 19 residues. This CDR3 reads CASSKAVAGEGSYNSPLHF. The CDR3 nucleotides read TGTGCCAGCAGCAAAGCGGTGGCAGGGGAGGGCTCCTATAATTCACCCCTCCACTTT.

The sample holds a few counts of this clone. Here the CDR3 reads CARSLFGSGVSSTDTQYF. The CDR3 DNA follows: TGTGCCAGAAGCTTGTTTGGTAGCGGGGTTTCTAGCACAGATACGCAGTATTTT. V is TRBV5-3 and J is TRBJ2-3; the match to TRBD2 covers 8 bases. TRBV5-3 is annotated as an ORF whose role is uncertain. This CDR3 contains 18 residues. With 1 base clipped from V and 0 bases from J, the junction kept 10 bases outside the gene matches.

This clone has a single count. The V and J genes are TRBV6-5 and TRBJ2-7; D is perhaps TRBD2 (6 bases). Germline V CDR1 and CDR2: MNHEY, SVGAGI. CDR3 length: 16 amino acids. Trimming took off 3 bases at V and 5 bases at J, with 20 bases between the two ends. CDR3 in amino acids: CASSYAGWGRVNEQYF. The CDR3, as DNA: TGTGCCAGCAGTTATGCGGGGTGGGGCAGGGTCAACGAGCAGTACTTC.

CDR3 amino acids: CASSQPDSEQYF. CDR3 DNA sequence: TGCGCCAGCAGCCAACCGGACAGCGAGCAGTACTTC. J is TRBJ2-7 and V is TRBV4-3; D perhaps matches TRBD1 (6 bases). Germline-derived CDR1 and CDR2 are LGHNA and YSLEER. The CDR3 runs to 12 residues. V dropped 2 bases and J dropped 6 bases, with 8 bases sitting between them.

In this sample, this clone turned up once. The rearrangement uses TRBV19 and TRBJ2-1, with a weak D call TRBD2 (5 bases). This CDR3 contains 15 residues. V was shortened by 3 bases and J by 6 bases, with 15 bases between the two germline ends. Germline-derived CDR1 and CDR2 are LNHDA and SQIVND (reference sequence). The CDR3 DNA reads TGTGCCAGTAGTATCTGGCGGGCCCTTCCCAATGAGCAGTTCTTC. This encodes CASSIWRALPNEQFF.

J is TRBJ1-2 and V is TRBV5-1, with TRBD1 identical over 10 bases. The CDR3 spans 16 residues. The J segment lost 8 bases and the V segment lost 6 bases, leaving 16 bases of the junction unmatched. Germline V lookup: CDR1 SGHRS, CDR2 YFSETQ. The CDR3 nucleotides are TGCGCCAGCACCCCGAGGTCCGGACAGGGGGGTATGGGCTACACCTTC. This sequence encodes CASTPRSGQGGMGYTF.

This chain uses TRBV27 with TRBJ1-2; 8 nucleotides agree with TRBD1. The junction had 14 bases not matched to a gene; V was cut back by 2 bases and J by 3 bases. CDR3 size: 18 residues. Germline lookup yields CDR1 MNHEY and CDR2 SMNVEV (reference sequence). In DNA form, the CDR3 reads TGTGCCAGCAGTTTAACGGGTTGGACAGGGTCCCTCGACTATGGCTACACCTTC. It codes for CASSLTGWTGSLDYGYTF.

The chain uses TRBV28 and TRBJ1-4; TRBD1 matches at 7 bases. CDR1 is MDHEN, CDR2 SYDVKM, per germline. CDR3 length equals 15 residues. V shed 6 bases and J 0 bases; nucleotides not matched to a gene: 4. CDR3 bases: TGTGCCAGCAGGTACACAGGGGCAACTAATGAAAAACTGTTTTTT. It codes for CASRYTGATNEKLFF.

The rearrangement joins TRBV2 to TRBJ1-1, with D perhaps matching TRBD1 (5 bases). The V and J ends lost 3 bases and 2 bases respectively, with 7 bases between them. Germline V lookup: CDR1 SNHLY, CDR2 FYNNEI. The CDR3 consists of 13 residues. The CDR3 reads CASSEQGNTEAFF. The CDR3 nucleotides read TGTGCCAGCAGTGAGCAGGGCAACACTGAAGCTTTCTTT. The full variable domain, rest sourced from reference TRBV2 and TRBJ1-1, is EPEVTQTPSHQVTQMGQEVILRCVPISNHLYFYWYRQILGQKVEFLVSFYNNEISEKSEIFDDQFSVERPDGSNFTLKIRSTKLEDSAMYFCASSEQGNTEAFFGQGTRLTVV.

V is TRBV2 and J is TRBJ2-7; 8 bases are shared with TRBD2. The CDR3 spans 14 residues. Germline-derived CDR1 and CDR2 are SNHLY and FYNNEI. V was clipped by 9 bases and J by 0 bases; unmatched bases: 7. CDR3 in amino acids: CASDGAGASYEQYF. The CDR3 region has the DNA TGTGCCAGTGACGGAGCGGGGGCCTCCTACGAGCAGTACTTC.

This rearrangement joins TRBV7-9 to TRBJ1-6; 9 positions match TRBD1. The germline CDR1 and CDR2 sequences are SEHNR and FQNEAQ (reference sequence). CDR3 size: 17 residues. V gave up 1 base and J gave up 7 bases; unmatched junction bases: 8. In DNA, the CDR3 is TGTGCCAGCAGCTTAGGGGACAGGGTAGGTTCGAATTCACCCCTCCACTTT. It codes for CASSLGDRVGSNSPLHF.

The rearrangement uses TRBV15 and TRBJ1-5, with D possibly matching TRBD1 (6 bases). The germline V gene encodes CDR1 LNHNV and CDR2 YYDKDF (reference sequence). V was trimmed by 0 bases and J by 7 bases, leaving 16 bases between them. CDR3 length: 16 residues. The CDR3 region has the DNA TGTGCCACCAGCAGAGATCAGTTAGGGGGAACCCAGCCCCAGCATTTT. Amino acids: CATSRDQLGGTQPQHF.

This rearrangement joins TRBV15 to TRBJ2-1, with TRBD2 identical over 11 bases. V shed 0 bases, J shed 5 bases, and the junction held 18 bases outside the gene matches. The germline V gene encodes CDR1 LNHNV and CDR2 YYDKDF (reference sequence). This CDR3 has 21 amino acids. The CDR3 DNA reads as TGTGCCACCAGCAGAGATGTAGCGGGGGGGCATGGATTGTCTGCACACAATGAGCAGTTCTTC. It is translated as CATSRDVAGGHGLSAHNEQFF.

The V gene is TRBV29-1, the J gene TRBJ2-3; D is unclear. This CDR3 contains 11 residues. Per germline, CDR1 SQVTM and CDR2 ANQGSEA. Between the trimmed V and J ends, which lost 7 bases and 10 bases, there was a span of 15 bases. CDR3 in amino acids: CSAQGVSAQYF. The CDR3 DNA sequence: TGCAGCGCCCAAGGAGTCTCGGCGCAGTATTTT.

The sample holds one count of this clone. The rearrangement joins TRBV28 to TRBJ2-7; weak D call: TRBD1 (6 bases). The CDR3 runs 18 residues. Germline V CDR1 and CDR2: MDHEN, SYDVKM. With 3 bases removed from V and 6 bases from J, the gap between germline ends came to 27 bases. CDR3: CASSFSHVLGQEGREQYF. The CDR3, as DNA: TGTGCCAGCAGTTTCTCCCATGTTCTGGGACAAGAGGGGCGCGAGCAGTACTTC.

The chain is built from TRBV6-6 and TRBJ1-3; a weak D match, TRBD1 (6 bases). This CDR3 has 13 residues. V lost 8 bases and J lost 1, with 9 bases in between. Germline V CDR1 and CDR2: MNHNY, SVGAGI (reference sequence). The CDR3 DNA reads TGTGCCAGCTCGAGGGGGTCTGGAAACACCATATATTTT. Its protein is CASSRGSGNTIYF.

The V call is TRBV6-1, the J call TRBJ1-1; 7 positions match TRBD1. CDR1 is MNHNS, CDR2 SASEGT, per germline. With 6 bases clipped from V and 5 bases from J, the junction kept 6 bases outside the gene matches. The CDR3 is 13 amino acids. CDR3 nucleotide sequence: TGTGCCAGCAGCGTTGACAGGGATACTGAAGCTTTCTTT. As protein: CASSVDRDTEAFF.

This clone has a single count. The rearrangement joins TRBV7-9 to TRBJ1-2; TRBD1 matches at 7 bases. Germline V CDR1 and CDR2: SEHNR, FQNEAQ (reference sequence). The CDR3 covers 16 residues. V was pared by 5 bases and J by 2 bases, with 11 bases of the junction left unmatched. In DNA form, the CDR3 reads TGTGCCAGCAGCCAGCCGAAGGACAGGAACAACTATGGCTACACCTTC. It specifies CASSQPKDRNNYGYTF. The full variable domain, rest sourced from reference TRBV7-9 and TRBJ1-2, is DTGVSQNPRHKITKRGQNVTFRCDPISEHNRLYWYRQTLGQGPEFLTYFQNEAQLEKSRLLSDRFSAERPKGSFSTLEIQRTEQGDSAMYLCASSQPKDRNNYGYTFGSGTRLTVV.

The CDR3 spells CASSFGGRTLSEQYF. CDR3 DNA: TGTGCCAGCAGTTTTGGGGGCAGAACATTGTCCGAGCAGTACTTC. This chain connects TRBV28 to TRBJ2-5; D may be TRBD1 (6 bases). The J call may be incorrect, as the DNA end agrees better with TRBJ2-7. Germline V gene sequence: CDR1 MDHEN, CDR2 SYDVKM. The CDR3 spans 15 residues.

This clone showed up just once. The rearrangement uses TRBV28 and TRBJ1-1, with no clear D. CDR1 and CDR2 from the germline V gene are MDHEN and SYDVKM. V lost 5 bases, J lost 3 bases, and 16 bases lay in between. There are 15 residues in the CDR3. The CDR3 bases are TGTGCCAGCAGTCACTCGATCGCCGGAGACACTGAAGCTTTCTTT. Translated: CASSHSIAGDTEAFF.

The chain has TRBV7-6 and TRBJ1-6, with 8 bases identical to TRBD1. Germline V gene sequence: CDR1 SGHVS, CDR2 FNYEAQ. V trimming: 1 base; J trimming: 9 bases; junction bases outside the gene matches: 5. The CDR3 spans 15 residues. The CDR3 DNA sequence: TGTGCCAGCAGCTTAGAAGGGACAGGTCCTTCACCCCTCCACTTT. Its translation is CASSLEGTGPSPLHF.

The rearrangement joins TRBV5-1 to TRBJ2-2; possible D gene TRBD1, 6 bases. Per the germline V gene, CDR1 is SGHRS and CDR2 is YFSETQ. V was shortened by 1 base and J by 7 bases, with 11 bases between the two germline ends. There are 14 residues in the CDR3. The CDR3 protein is CASSLYGGSGELFF. The CDR3, as DNA: TGCGCCAGCAGCTTGTATGGGGGCAGCGGGGAGCTGTTTTTT.

V is TRBV28 and J is TRBJ1-5, with 8 nucleotides matching TRBD1. CDR3 length: 18 amino acids. V shed 4 bases, J shed 2 bases, and the junction held 13 bases outside the gene matches. From germline, CDR1 is MDHEN and CDR2 SYDVKM. The CDR3 loop is CASSSRTGTWFGNQPQHF. The CDR3 bases are TGTGCCAGCAGTTCGCGGACAGGGACGTGGTTTGGCAATCAGCCCCAGCATTTT.

The V call is TRBV4-1, the J call TRBJ2-1; 10 bases agree with TRBD2. Trimming removed 0 bases from V and 5 bases from J; junction bases left unmatched: 7. The V gene's germline CDR1 is MGHRA and CDR2 YSYEKL. The CDR3 consists of 17 residues. Here the CDR3 reads CASSQDQLAGIDNEQFF. The DNA of the CDR3 is TGCGCCAGCAGCCAAGACCAACTAGCGGGGATTGACAATGAGCAGTTCTTC.